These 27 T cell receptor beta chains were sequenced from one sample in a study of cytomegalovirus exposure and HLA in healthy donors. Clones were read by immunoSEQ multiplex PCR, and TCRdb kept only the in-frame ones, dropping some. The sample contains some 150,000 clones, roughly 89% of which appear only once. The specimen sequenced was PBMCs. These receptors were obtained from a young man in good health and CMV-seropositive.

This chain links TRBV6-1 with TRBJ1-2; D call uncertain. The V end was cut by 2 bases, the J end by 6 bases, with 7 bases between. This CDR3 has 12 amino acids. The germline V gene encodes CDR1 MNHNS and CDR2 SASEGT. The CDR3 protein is CASSESENGYTF. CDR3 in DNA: TGTGCCAGCAGTGAAAGCGAAAATGGCTACACCTTC.

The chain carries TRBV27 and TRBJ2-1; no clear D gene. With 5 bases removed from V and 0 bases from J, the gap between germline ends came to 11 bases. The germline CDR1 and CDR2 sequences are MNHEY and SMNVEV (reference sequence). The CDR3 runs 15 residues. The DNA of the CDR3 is TGTGCCAGCAGTCTGACTCTGAGCTCCTACAATGAGCAGTTCTTC. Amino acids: CASSLTLSSYNEQFF.

The CDR3 DNA follows: TGTGCCAGCAGCGAGGGGGTCTCCTACGAGCAGTACTTC. Encoded protein: CASSEGVSYEQYF. The J gene is TRBJ2-7, the V gene TRBV7-8, with D possibly being TRBD1 (6 bases). This CDR3 contains 13 residues. Germline CDR1 is SGHVS and CDR2 is FQNEAQ. Between the trimmed V and J ends, which lost 5 bases and 0 bases, there was a span of 8 bases.

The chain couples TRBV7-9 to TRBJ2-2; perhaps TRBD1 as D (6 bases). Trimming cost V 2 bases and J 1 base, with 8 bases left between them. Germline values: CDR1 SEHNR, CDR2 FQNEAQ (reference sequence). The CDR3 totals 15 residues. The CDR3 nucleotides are TGTGCCAGCAGCTTACCGGGACAGAACACCGGGGAGCTGTTTTTT. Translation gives CASSLPGQNTGELFF.

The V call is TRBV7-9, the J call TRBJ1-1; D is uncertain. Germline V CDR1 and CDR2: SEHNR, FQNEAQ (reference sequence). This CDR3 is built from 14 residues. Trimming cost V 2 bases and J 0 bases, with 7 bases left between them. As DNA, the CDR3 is TGTGCCAGCAGCTTAACAGTGATGAACACTGAAGCTTTCTTT. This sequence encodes CASSLTVMNTEAFF.

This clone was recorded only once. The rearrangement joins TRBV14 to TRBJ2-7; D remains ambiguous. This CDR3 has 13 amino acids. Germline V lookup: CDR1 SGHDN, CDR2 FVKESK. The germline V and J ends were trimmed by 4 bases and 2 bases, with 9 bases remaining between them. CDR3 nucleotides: TGTGCCAGCAGCCTTCCGGGTACCTACGAGCAGTACTTC. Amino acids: CASSLPGTYEQYF.

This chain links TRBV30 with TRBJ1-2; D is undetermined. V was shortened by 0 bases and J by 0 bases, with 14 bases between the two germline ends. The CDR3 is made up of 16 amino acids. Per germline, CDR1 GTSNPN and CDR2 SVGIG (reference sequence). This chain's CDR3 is CAWSVWQDLANYGYTF. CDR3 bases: TGTGCCTGGAGTGTCTGGCAGGATCTTGCTAACTATGGCTACACCTTC.

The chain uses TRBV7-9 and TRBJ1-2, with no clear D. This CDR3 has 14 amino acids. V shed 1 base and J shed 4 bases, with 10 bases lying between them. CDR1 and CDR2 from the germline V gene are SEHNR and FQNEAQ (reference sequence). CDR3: CASSLDEGSYGYTF. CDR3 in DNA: TGTGCCAGCAGCTTAGATGAGGGAAGCTATGGCTACACCTTC.

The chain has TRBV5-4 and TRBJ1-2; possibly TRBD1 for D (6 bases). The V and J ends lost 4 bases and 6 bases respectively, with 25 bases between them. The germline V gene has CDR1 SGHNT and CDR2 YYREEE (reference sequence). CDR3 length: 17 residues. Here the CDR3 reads CASSLDAGGGFWNGYTF. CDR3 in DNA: TGTGCCAGCAGCCTAGATGCCGGGGGGGGCTTTTGGAATGGCTACACCTTC.

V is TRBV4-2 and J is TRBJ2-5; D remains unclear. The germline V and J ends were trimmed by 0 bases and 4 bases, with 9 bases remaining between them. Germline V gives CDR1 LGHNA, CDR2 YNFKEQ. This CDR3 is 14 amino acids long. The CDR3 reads CASSQENSRETQYF. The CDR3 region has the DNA TGTGCCAGCAGCCAAGAAAATAGTAGAGAGACCCAGTACTTC.

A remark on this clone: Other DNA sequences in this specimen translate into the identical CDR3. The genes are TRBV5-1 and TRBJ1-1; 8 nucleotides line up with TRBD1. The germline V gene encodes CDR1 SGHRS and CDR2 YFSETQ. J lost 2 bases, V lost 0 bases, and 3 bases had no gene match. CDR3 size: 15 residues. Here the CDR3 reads CASSLDGQGNTEAFF. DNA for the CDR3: TGCGCCAGCAGCTTGGATGGACAGGGTAACACTGAAGCTTTCTTT. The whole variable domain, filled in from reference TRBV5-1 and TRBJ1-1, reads KAGVTQTPRYLIKTRGQQVTLSCSPISGHRSVSWYQQTPGQGLQFLFEYFSETQRNKGNFPGRFSGRQFSNSRSEMNVSTLELGDSALYLCASSLDGQGNTEAFFGQGTRLTVV.

The CDR3 bases are TGTGCCTGGAGCTATCCCGGGACTAGCGCGAACAATGAGCAGTTCTTC. The encoded protein is CAWSYPGTSANNEQFF. The genes are TRBV30 and TRBJ2-1; 10 positions match TRBD2. CDR3 size: 16 residues. J was trimmed by 5 bases and V by 3 bases; bases with no gene match: 10. Germline V gene lookup returns CDR1 GTSNPN and CDR2 SVGIG (reference sequence).

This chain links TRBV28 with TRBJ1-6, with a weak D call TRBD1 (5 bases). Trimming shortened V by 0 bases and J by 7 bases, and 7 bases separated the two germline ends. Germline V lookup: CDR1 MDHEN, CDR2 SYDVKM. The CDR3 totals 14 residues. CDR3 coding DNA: TGTGCCAGCAGTTTATGGACAGAAAATTCACCCCTCCACTTT. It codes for CASSLWTENSPLHF.

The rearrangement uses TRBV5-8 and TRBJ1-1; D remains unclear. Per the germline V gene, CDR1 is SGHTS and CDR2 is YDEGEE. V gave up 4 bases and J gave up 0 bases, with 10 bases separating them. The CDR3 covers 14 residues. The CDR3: CASSEGGLNTEAFF. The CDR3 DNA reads TGTGCCAGCAGCGAGGGCGGGCTGAACACTGAAGCTTTCTTT. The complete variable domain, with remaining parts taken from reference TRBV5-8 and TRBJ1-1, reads EAGVTQSPTHLIKTRGQQATLRCSPISGHTSVYWYQQALGLGLQFLLWYDEGEERNRGNFPPRFSGRQFPNYSSELNVNALELEDSALYLCASSEGGLNTEAFFGQGTRLTVV.

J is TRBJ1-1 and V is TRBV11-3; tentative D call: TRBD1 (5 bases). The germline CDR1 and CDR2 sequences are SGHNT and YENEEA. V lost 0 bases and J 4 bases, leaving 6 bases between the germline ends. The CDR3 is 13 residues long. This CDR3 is CASSLEGLTEAFF. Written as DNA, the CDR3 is TGTGCCAGCAGCTTAGAGGGACTCACTGAAGCTTTCTTT.

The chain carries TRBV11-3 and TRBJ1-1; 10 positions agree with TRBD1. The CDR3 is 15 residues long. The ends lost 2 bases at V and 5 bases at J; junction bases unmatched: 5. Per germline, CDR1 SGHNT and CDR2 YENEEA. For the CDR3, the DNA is TGTGCCAGCAGCTTAACAGGGACAGGGGATACTGAAGCTTTCTTT. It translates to CASSLTGTGDTEAFF. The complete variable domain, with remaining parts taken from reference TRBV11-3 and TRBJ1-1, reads EAGVVQSPRYKIIEKKQPVAFWCNPISGHNTLYWYLQNLGQGPELLIRYENEEAVDDSQLPKDRFSAERLKGVDSTLKIQPAELGDSAVYLCASSLTGTGDTEAFFGQGTRLTVV.

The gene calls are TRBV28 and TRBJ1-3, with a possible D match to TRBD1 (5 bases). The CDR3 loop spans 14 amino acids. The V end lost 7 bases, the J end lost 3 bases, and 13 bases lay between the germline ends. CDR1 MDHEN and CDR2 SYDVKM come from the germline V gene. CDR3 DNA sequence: TGTGCCAGCACCTCAGACAGTAATGGAAACACCATATATTTT. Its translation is CASTSDSNGNTIYF.

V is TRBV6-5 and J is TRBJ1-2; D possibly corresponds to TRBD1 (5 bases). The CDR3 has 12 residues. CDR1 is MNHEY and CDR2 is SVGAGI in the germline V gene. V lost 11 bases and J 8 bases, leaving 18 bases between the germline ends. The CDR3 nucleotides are TGTGCCGTCAGGGTAGGGGCGGCGGGCTACACCTTC. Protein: CAVRVGAAGYTF.

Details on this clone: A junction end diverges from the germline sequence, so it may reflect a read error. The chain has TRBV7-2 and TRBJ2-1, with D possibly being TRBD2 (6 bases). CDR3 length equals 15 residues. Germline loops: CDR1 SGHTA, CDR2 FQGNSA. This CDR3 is CASNLYRGGRVIWFF. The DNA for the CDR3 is TGTGCCAGCAACTTATATCGGGGAGGCAGGGTAATTTGGTTCTTC.

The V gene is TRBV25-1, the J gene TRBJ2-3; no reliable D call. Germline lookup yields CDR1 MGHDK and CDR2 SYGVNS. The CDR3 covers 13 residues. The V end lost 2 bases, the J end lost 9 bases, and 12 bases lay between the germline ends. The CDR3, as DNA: TGTGCCAGCAGTGAAGTACCGCACTTAACGCAGTATTTT. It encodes CASSEVPHLTQYF.

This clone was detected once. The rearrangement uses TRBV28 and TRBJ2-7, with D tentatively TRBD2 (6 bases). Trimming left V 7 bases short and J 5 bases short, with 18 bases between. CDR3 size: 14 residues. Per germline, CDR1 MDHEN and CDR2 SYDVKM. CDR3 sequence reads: CASTSEGRVHEQYF. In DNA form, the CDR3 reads TGTGCCAGCACCTCGGAGGGGCGGGTCCACGAGCAGTACTTC. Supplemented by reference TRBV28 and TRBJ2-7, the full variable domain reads DVKVTQSSRYLVKRTGEKVFLECVQDMDHENMFWYRQDPGLGLRLIYFSYDVKMKEKGDIPEGYSVSREKKERFSLILESASTNQTSMYLCASTSEGRVHEQYFGPGTRLTVT.

CDR3 DNA: TGTGCCAGCAGCGTAGGGACAGGGGAGTATGGCTACACCTTC. Translation gives CASSVGTGEYGYTF. This chain connects TRBV9 to TRBJ1-2, with TRBD1 identical over 9 bases. The CDR3 loop spans 14 amino acids. The ends lost 0 bases at V and 5 bases at J; junction bases unmatched: 2. Germline V gene sequence: CDR1 SGDLS, CDR2 YYNGEE.

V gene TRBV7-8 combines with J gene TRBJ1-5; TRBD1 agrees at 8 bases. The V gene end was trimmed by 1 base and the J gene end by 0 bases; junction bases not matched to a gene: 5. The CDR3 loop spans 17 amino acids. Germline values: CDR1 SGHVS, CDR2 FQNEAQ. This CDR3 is CASSLDDRGYSNQPQHF. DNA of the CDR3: TGTGCCAGCAGCTTAGATGACAGGGGTTATAGCAATCAGCCCCAGCATTTT.

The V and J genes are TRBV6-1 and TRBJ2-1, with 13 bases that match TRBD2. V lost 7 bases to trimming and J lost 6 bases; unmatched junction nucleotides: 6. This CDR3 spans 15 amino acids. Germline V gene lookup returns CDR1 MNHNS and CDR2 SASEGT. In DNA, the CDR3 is TGTGCCAGCACTACAACTAGCGGGAGGGCCAATGAGCAGTTCTTC. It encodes CASTTTSGRANEQFF.

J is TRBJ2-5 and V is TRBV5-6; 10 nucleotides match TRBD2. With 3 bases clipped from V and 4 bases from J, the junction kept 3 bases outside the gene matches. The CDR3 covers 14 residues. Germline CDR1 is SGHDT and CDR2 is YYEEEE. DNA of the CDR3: TGTGCCAGCAGCTACGTAGCGGGGGGAGAGACCCAGTACTTC. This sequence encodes CASSYVAGGETQYF.

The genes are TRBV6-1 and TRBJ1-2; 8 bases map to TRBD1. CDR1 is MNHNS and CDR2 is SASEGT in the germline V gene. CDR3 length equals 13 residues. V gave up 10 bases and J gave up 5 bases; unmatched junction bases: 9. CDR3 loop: CATTTGQVYGYTF. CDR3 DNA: TGTGCCACCACTACGGGACAGGTGTATGGCTACACCTTC.

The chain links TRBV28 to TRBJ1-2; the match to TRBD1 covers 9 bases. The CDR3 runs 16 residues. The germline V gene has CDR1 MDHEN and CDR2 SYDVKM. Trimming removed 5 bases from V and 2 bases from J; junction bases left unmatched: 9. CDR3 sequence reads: CASSLSQGAVNYGYTF. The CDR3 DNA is TGTGCCAGCAGTCTCTCACAGGGGGCTGTAAACTATGGCTACACCTTC.